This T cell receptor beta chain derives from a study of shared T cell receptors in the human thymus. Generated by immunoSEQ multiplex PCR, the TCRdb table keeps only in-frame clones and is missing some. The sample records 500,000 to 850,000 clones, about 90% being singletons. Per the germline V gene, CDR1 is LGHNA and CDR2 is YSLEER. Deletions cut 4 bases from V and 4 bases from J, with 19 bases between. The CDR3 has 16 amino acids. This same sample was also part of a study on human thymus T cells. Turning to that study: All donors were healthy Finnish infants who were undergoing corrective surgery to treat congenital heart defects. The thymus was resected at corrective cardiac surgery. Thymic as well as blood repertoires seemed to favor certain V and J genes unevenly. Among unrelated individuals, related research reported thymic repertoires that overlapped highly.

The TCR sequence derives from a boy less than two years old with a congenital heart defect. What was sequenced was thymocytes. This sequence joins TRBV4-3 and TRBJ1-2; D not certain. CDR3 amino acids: CASSPTAETKFYGYTF. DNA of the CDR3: TGCGCCAGCAGCCCTACAGCAGAGACAAAGTTCTATGGCTACACCTTC.